Presented here are 25 T cell receptor beta chains from one specimen sequenced in a study of shared clonotypes between healthy human individuals. As defined, naive CD8 cells were CD45RO-negative and positively selected for CCR7, with terminally differentiated effector memory CD45RA+ cells excluded. Sequencing was performed with immunoSEQ multiplex PCR; in TCRdb, only in-frame clones are kept and a portion is missing. The sample consists of about 820,000 clones, approximately 92% of them appearing once. Sample: naive CD8+ T cells sorted from blood. The receptors were sampled from a man aged 25 to 40 in good health.

The chain employs TRBV29-1 and TRBJ2-1; 11 bases are a match to TRBD1. The CDR3 contains 14 residues. In germline, CDR1 is SQVTM, CDR2 ANQGSEA. J lost 8 bases, V lost 7 bases, and 10 bases had no gene match. Here the CDR3 DNA reads TGCAGCGCTTGGACAGGGGGCGCTTGGGATGAGCAGTTCTTC. Its translation is CSAWTGGAWDEQFF.

The genes are TRBV29-1 and TRBJ2-3; 8 bases are a match to TRBD2. There are 15 residues in the CDR3. V gave up 6 bases and J gave up 4 bases; unmatched junction bases: 12. Germline CDR1 reads SQVTM; CDR2 reads ANQGSEA. The CDR3 region has the DNA TGCAGCGTAGGACTAGCCTCTGTGGGGGCAGATACGCAGTATTTT. Residues: CSVGLASVGADTQYF.

The rearrangement joins TRBV27 to TRBJ2-1, with TRBD2 identical over 13 bases. The CDR3 is made up of 16 amino acids. J gave up 3 bases and V 2 bases, and 1 base lay outside the gene matches. The V gene's germline CDR1 is MNHEY and CDR2 SMNVEV (reference sequence). The CDR3 coding sequence is TGTGCCAGCAGTTTAAGACTAGCGGGAGGCTACAATGAGCAGTTCTTC. It is translated as CASSLRLAGGYNEQFF.

In the case of this clone: The same CDR3 can be traced to other DNA sequences in this sample. This chain links TRBV18 with TRBJ2-7, with 8 bases matching TRBD1. Per germline, CDR1 KGHSH and CDR2 LQKENI. This CDR3 is 15 amino acids long. The V gene end was trimmed by 3 bases and the J gene end by 2 bases; junction bases not matched to a gene: 6. The CDR3 DNA follows: TGTGCCAGCTCACCCCGGGACAGGACTACCTACGAGCAGTACTTC. Protein: CASSPRDRTTYEQYF.

V is TRBV5-1 and J is TRBJ1-1; D unresolved. This CDR3 spans 11 amino acids. Trimming stripped 4 bases from V and 5 bases from J, with 6 bases between. The germline CDR1 and CDR2 sequences are SGHRS and YFSETQ. In DNA, the CDR3 is TGCGCCAGCAGCACAGCGACTGAAGCTTTCTTT. Its protein is CASSTATEAFF.

CDR3 nucleotides: TGTGCCACCAGCAGAGATGATCGGGCGGCAGATACGCAGTATTTT. Amino acids: CATSRDDRAADTQYF. The chain uses TRBV15 and TRBJ2-3; D remains ambiguous. CDR1 is LNHNV and CDR2 is YYDKDF in the germline V gene (reference sequence). There are 15 residues in the CDR3. The V gene lost 0 bases and the J gene lost 4 bases, with 11 bases spanning the gap.

In the case of this clone: This sample includes further DNA sequences coding for the same CDR3. The chain is built from TRBV11-2 and TRBJ1-5; tentatively, D is TRBD1 (6 bases). The CDR3 covers 16 residues. Trimming left V 3 bases short and J 4 bases short, with 16 bases between. Germline lookup yields CDR1 SGHAT and CDR2 FQNNGV. CDR3 nucleotide sequence: TGTGCCAGCAGCTTGGGGGAGGGGGGCGGGAATCAGCCCCAGCATTTT. Translated, it gives CASSLGEGGGNQPQHF.

The V and J genes are TRBV15 and TRBJ2-7, with TRBD1 as a possible D gene (6 bases). The V end lost 5 bases, the J end lost 2 bases, and 19 bases lay between the germline ends. The CDR3 covers 16 residues. Germline CDR1 is LNHNV and CDR2 is YYDKDF (reference sequence). The DNA of the CDR3 is TGTGCCACCAGCGGAAAGTACAGGGAGTACCCCTACGAGCAGTACTTC. Its translation is CATSGKYREYPYEQYF.

The chain is built from TRBV19 and TRBJ1-1, with 8 bases fitting TRBD1. The CDR3 is 15 amino acids. V gave up 6 bases and J gave up 3 bases; unmatched junction bases: 9. Germline CDR1 and CDR2: LNHDA and SQIVND (reference sequence). The CDR3: CASSLLGQGYTEAFF. CDR3 in DNA: TGTGCCAGTAGCCTCCTAGGACAGGGATACACTGAAGCTTTCTTT.

This sequence joins TRBV7-8 and TRBJ1-1; no reliable D call. Germline V gene data show CDR1 as SGHVS and CDR2 as FQNEAQ. V shed 2 bases and J shed 1 base, with 5 bases lying between them. The CDR3 covers 13 residues. CDR3 region: CASSLLGNTEAFF. CDR3 nucleotides: TGTGCCAGCAGCTTACTGGGGAACACTGAAGCTTTCTTT.

As for this clone: Distinct nucleotide sequences in the sample also encode this CDR3. The rearrangement joins TRBV27 to TRBJ2-3, with D unclear. There are 12 residues in the CDR3. Germline V lookup: CDR1 MNHEY, CDR2 SMNVEV (reference sequence). V lost 1 base and J 6 bases, leaving 5 bases between the germline ends. CDR3 coding DNA: TGTGCCAGCAGTTTATTGGGGGATACGCAGTATTTT. This encodes CASSLLGDTQYF.

The chain combines TRBV6-4 with TRBJ2-7; 7 nucleotides agree with TRBD2. With 0 bases clipped from V and 3 bases from J, the junction kept 8 bases outside the gene matches. CDR3 length: 16 amino acids. In germline, CDR1 is MRHNA, CDR2 SNTAGT. CDR3 DNA: TGTGCCAGCAGTGACTCGGGCAGGGAGGGTGGCTACGAGCAGTACTTC. Its protein is CASSDSGREGGYEQYF.

V usage is TRBV11-2 and J usage is TRBJ2-7; TRBD1 matches 9 bases. The V segment lost 5 bases and the J segment 3 bases; nucleotides outside the gene matches: 11. The germline CDR1 and CDR2 sequences are SGHAT and FQNNGV. CDR3 length: 16 residues. CDR3 sequence reads: CASSPLRRTGDYEQYF. As DNA, the CDR3 is TGTGCCAGCAGCCCCCTCCGTAGGACAGGGGACTACGAGCAGTACTTC.

The genes are TRBV10-1 and TRBJ2-1, with D perhaps matching TRBD2 (5 bases). Between the trimmed V and J ends, which lost 0 bases and 0 bases, there was a span of 12 bases. This CDR3 has 17 amino acids. CDR1 and CDR2 (germline): WNHNN, SYGVQD (reference sequence). Written as DNA, the CDR3 is TGCGCCAGCAGTGAGTCAGCTAGCAGAAGCTCCTACAATGAGCAGTTCTTC. Its protein product is CASSESASRSSYNEQFF.

This chain links TRBV7-9 with TRBJ2-5; 10 nucleotides match TRBD1. The J segment lost 5 bases and the V segment lost 1 base, leaving 7 bases of the junction unmatched. CDR1 SEHNR and CDR2 FQNEAQ come from the germline V gene (reference sequence). The CDR3 totals 16 residues. CDR3 in amino acids: CASSLVVTGGWETQYF. CDR3 DNA sequence: TGTGCCAGCAGCTTAGTAGTGACAGGGGGCTGGGAGACCCAGTACTTC. Combining the CDR3 with reference TRBV7-9 and TRBJ2-5 gives the whole variable domain DTGVSQNPRHKITKRGQNVTFRCDPISEHNRLYWYRQTLGQGPEFLTYFQNEAQLEKSRLLSDRFSAERPKGSFSTLEIQRTEQGDSAMYLCASSLVVTGGWETQYFGPGTRLLVL.

The chain recombines TRBV7-9 with TRBJ1-1; no firm D call. The CDR3 spans 13 residues. V was cut by 4 bases and J by 3 bases, with 9 bases left in between. The V gene's germline CDR1 is SEHNR and CDR2 FQNEAQ (reference sequence). The CDR3 coding sequence is TGTGCCAGCAGCTCCGAGAGGGACACTGAAGCTTTCTTT. Amino acid sequence: CASSSERDTEAFF.

The chain links TRBV28 to TRBJ1-1, with D unclear. Germline V gene data show CDR1 as MDHEN and CDR2 as SYDVKM. V gave up 7 bases and J gave up 1 base, with 7 bases separating them. This CDR3 spans 12 amino acids. The CDR3 DNA follows: TGTGCCAGCATCTCGCAGAACACTGAAGCTTTCTTT. The encoded protein is CASISQNTEAFF.

Concerning this clone itself: A junction end diverges from the germline sequence, so it may reflect a read error. The gene calls are TRBV4-2 and TRBJ1-1; tentatively, D is TRBD1 (5 bases). The CDR3 consists of 13 residues. Germline V gene lookup returns CDR1 LGHNA and CDR2 YNFKEQ. The CDR3 reads CASSQEGVQRPFF. The CDR3 DNA reads TGTGCCAGCAGCCAAGAGGGGGTACAGCGACCCTTTTTT.

V and J are TRBV6-6 and TRBJ2-4, with TRBD1 matching 9 bases. The CDR3 runs 15 residues. Trimming removed 3 bases from V and 8 bases from J; junction bases left unmatched: 8. From germline, CDR1 is MNHNY and CDR2 SVGAGI (reference sequence). In nucleotides, the CDR3 is TGTGCCAGCAGTTATAGGGACAGGGTGATGGACATTCAGTACTTC. This codes for CASSYRDRVMDIQYF.

The chain combines TRBV27 with TRBJ2-1; D possibly corresponds to TRBD2 (7 bases). Germline CDR1 reads MNHEY; CDR2 reads SMNVEV (reference sequence). The V end lost 3 bases, the J end lost 7 bases, and 16 bases lay between the germline ends. CDR3 length: 15 residues. CDR3 DNA sequence: TGTGCCAGCAGTTTTGGGGGCGGGGGAAATAATGAGCAGTTCTTC. Residues: CASSFGGGGNNEQFF.

The chain couples TRBV6-6 to TRBJ1-2; D gene ambiguous. The V end lost 0 bases, the J end lost 1 base, and 12 bases lay between the germline ends. CDR3 length equals 16 residues. The germline CDR1 and CDR2 sequences are MNHNY and SVGAGI (reference sequence). CDR3 sequence (DNA): TGTGCCAGCAGTTACTCTTTGTCAGGAGTTAACTATGGCTACACCTTC. Translation: CASSYSLSGVNYGYTF.

With regard to this clone: One junction end disagrees with the germline gene, perhaps due to a read error. CDR3 residues: CASSPRDSPYGQYF. The CDR3 bases are TGTGCCAGCAGCCCCCGGGACAGTCCCTACGGGCAGTACTTC. The chain carries TRBV9 and TRBJ2-7; 7 bases align to TRBD1. CDR1 SGDLS and CDR2 YYNGEE come from the germline V gene. CDR3 size: 14 residues.

This sequence joins TRBV15 and TRBJ2-1, with TRBD1 matching over 10 bases. Germline assignment: CDR1 LNHNV and CDR2 YYDKDF (reference sequence). The CDR3 has 17 residues. J lost 5 bases, V lost 5 bases, and 12 bases had no gene match. CDR3: CATSGKSGQGIHNEQFF. In nucleotides, the CDR3 is TGTGCCACCAGCGGTAAATCGGGACAGGGGATCCACAATGAGCAGTTCTTC.

The chain has TRBV4-1 and TRBJ2-2; a possible D gene is TRBD2 (6 bases). The V gene lost 8 bases and the J gene lost 1 base, with 11 bases spanning the gap. CDR1 and CDR2 (germline): MGHRA, YSYEKL. The CDR3 is 14 amino acids. For the CDR3, the DNA is TGCGCCAGCCGGGAGATACTGAACACCGGGGAGCTGTTTTTT. It codes for CASREILNTGELFF.

This chain uses TRBV28 with TRBJ1-1; D not certain. The ends were cut back, 2 bases at V and 0 bases at J, with 13 bases in the middle. Germline values: CDR1 MDHEN, CDR2 SYDVKM. The CDR3 extends over 16 amino acids. CDR3 in amino acids: CASSLDVNQLNTEAFF. Here the CDR3 DNA reads TGTGCCAGCAGTTTAGACGTAAACCAGCTGAACACTGAAGCTTTCTTT.